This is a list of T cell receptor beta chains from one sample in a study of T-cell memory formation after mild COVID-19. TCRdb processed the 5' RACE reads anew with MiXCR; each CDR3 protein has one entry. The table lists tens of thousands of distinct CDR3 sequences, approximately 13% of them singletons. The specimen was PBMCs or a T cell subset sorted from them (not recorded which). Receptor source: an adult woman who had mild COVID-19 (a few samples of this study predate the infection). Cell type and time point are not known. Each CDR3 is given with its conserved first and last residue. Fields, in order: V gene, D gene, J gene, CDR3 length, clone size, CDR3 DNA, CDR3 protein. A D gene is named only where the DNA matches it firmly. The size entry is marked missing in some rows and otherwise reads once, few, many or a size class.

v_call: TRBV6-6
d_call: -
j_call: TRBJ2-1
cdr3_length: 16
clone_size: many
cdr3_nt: TGTGCCAGCAGTTACTCTTTAGCGACCTCCTACAATGAGCAGTTCTTC
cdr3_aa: CASSYSLATSYNEQFF

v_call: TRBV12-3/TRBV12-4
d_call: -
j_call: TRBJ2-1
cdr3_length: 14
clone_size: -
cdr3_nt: TGTGCCAGCAGCCCCGGTGAAGCGAGGAGTGAGCAGTTCTTC
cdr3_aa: CASSPGEARSEQFF

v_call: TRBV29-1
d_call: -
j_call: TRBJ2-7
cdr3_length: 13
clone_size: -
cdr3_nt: TGCAGCGTTGAAGCCCAGGGCTCCTACGAGCAGTACTTC
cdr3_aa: CSVEAQGSYEQYF

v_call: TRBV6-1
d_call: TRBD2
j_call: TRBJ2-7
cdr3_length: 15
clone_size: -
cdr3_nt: TGTGCCAGCAGTGAACAGCGGGGGGGACCCTACGAGCAGTACTTC
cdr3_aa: CASSEQRGGPYEQYF

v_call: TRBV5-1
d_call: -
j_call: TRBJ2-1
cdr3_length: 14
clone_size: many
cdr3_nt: TGCGCCAGCAGCCACCGGGGCCTCGAGGATGAGCAGTTCTTC
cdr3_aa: CASSHRGLEDEQFF

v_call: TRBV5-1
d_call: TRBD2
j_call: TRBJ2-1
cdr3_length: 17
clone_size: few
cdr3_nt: TGCGCCAGCAGCTTGGGACTAGCGGGGGGGTACAGGAATGAGCAGTTCTTC
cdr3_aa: CASSLGLAGGYRNEQFF

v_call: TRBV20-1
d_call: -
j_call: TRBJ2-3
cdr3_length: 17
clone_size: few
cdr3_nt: TGCAGTGCTAGAGTCTCCGGGACTCCTTTACGCGATGATACGCAGTATTTT
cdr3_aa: CSARVSGTPLRDDTQYF

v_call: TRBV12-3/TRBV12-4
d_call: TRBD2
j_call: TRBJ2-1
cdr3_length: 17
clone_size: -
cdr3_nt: TGTGCCAGCACCCTTGGAGTCTCTAGCGGGAGCTACAATGAGCAGTTCTTC
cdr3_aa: CASTLGVSSGSYNEQFF

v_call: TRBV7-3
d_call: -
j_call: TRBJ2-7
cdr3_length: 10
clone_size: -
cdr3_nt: TGTGCCAGCAGCTTTGGGGAGCAGTACTTC
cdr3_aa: CASSFGEQYF

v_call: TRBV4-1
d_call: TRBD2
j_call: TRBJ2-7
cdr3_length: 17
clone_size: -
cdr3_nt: TGCGCCAGCAGCCAAGTTCAGCGGGAGGCGGTGTGGGGCGAGCAGTACTTC
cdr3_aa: CASSQVQREAVWGEQYF

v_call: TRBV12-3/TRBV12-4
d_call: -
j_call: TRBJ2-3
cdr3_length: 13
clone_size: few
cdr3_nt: TGTGCCAGCAGTTGGGAGAGCACAGATACGCAGTATTTT
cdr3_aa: CASSWESTDTQYF

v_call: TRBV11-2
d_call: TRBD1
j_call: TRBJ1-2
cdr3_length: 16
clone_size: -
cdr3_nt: TGTGCCAGCAGCTTGGGGACAGGCTCCCCCCAGGATGGCTACACCTTC
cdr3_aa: CASSLGTGSPQDGYTF

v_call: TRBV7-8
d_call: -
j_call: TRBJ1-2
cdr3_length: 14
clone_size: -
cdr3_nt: TGTGCCAGCAGCATGAGGACAGTCTCTGGTGGCTACACCTTC
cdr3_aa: CASSMRTVSGGYTF

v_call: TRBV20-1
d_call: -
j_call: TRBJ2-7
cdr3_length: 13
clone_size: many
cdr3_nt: TGCAGTGCTAGAAGCCAGCACTCCTACGAGCAGTACTTC
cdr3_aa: CSARSQHSYEQYF

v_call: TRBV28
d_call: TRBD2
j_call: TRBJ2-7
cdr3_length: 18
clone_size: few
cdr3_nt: TGTGCCAGCAGTTTATCTCCTTCAGTAGCGGGACGCTCCTACGAGCAGTACTTC
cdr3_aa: CASSLSPSVAGRSYEQYF

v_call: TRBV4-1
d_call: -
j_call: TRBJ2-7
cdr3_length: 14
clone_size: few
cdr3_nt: TGCGCCAGCAGCCAAGAGGGAAGCTCCTACGAGCAGTACTTC
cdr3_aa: CASSQEGSSYEQYF

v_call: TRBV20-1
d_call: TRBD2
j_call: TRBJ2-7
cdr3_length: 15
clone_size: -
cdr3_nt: TGCAGTGCGGACGGGACTAGCGGAAGCTCCTACGAGCAGTACTTC
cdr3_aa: CSADGTSGSSYEQYF

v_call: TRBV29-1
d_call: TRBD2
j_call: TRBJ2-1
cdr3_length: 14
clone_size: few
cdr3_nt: TGCAGCGTGGAGCTAGCGGGGGGCAGCAATGAGCAGTTCTTC
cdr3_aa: CSVELAGGSNEQFF

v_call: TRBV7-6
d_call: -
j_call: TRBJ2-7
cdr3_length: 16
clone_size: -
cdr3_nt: TGTGCCAGCAGCTTAGGTGGGGCCCACAGCTCCTACGAGCAGTACTTC
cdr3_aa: CASSLGGAHSSYEQYF

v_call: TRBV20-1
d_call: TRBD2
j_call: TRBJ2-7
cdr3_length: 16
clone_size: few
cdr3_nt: TGCAGTGCTAGAACCGGGACTAGCGGGGAGACCTACGAGCAGTACTTC
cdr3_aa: CSARTGTSGETYEQYF

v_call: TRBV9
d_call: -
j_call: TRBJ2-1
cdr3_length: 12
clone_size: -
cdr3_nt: TGTGCCAGCAGCCCGGGGGAGAATGAGCAGTTCTTC
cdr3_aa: CASSPGENEQFF

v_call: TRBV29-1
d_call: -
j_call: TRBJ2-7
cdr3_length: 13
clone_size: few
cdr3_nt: TGCAGCGTTGAGTTCACAGGATTCTACGAGCAGTACTTC
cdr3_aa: CSVEFTGFYEQYF